This TCR beta chain was documented in a study of blood T cell repertoires in COVID-19. Study-wide background: Whether acute or convalescent, the COVID-19 samples came from the United States, Italy and Spain. PBMCs, B-cell-depleted T cells, or T cells were the source of the cDNA or gDNA that made up the material.

Per the study methods: Amplifying reference gene primers gave estimates of nucleated cell counts. Sequencing was performed with immunoSEQ multiplex PCR; in TCRdb, only in-frame clones are kept and a portion is missing. V, J and clone size are those of that table, while D and trimming were read from the DNA. The sample includes about 40,000 clones, approximately 91% of them seen just once. This CDR3 is built from 14 residues. V was trimmed by 1 base and J by 2 bases, leaving 9 bases between them. Looked up from germline, CDR1 is MGHRA and CDR2 is YSYEKL. This TCR was recovered from a human donor in a cohort sampled during active COVID-19. The chain combines TRBV4-1 with TRBJ2-7, with D perhaps TRBD2 (6 bases). Input material: peripheral blood. The CDR3 loop is CASSQAGLAYEQYF. For the CDR3, the DNA is TGCGCCAGCAGCCAAGCGGGACTGGCCTACGAGCAGTACTTC.